Below are 20 T cell receptor beta chains sequenced from a single sample in a study of vaccination effects on CD4 cells after COVID-19. Culture lasted about nine days before CD4+ T cell isolation. Each participant received a vaccine that was either BNT162b2 or mRNA-1273, given as two doses. The repertoire was sequenced with immunoSEQ multiplex PCR; TCRdb's copy has only in-frame clones and lacks some. The table has 70,000 or so clones, around 73% seen once. No antigen has been assigned to these receptors. This sample comprised CD4+ T cells from PBMCs cultured without peptide, obtained after COVID-19 vaccination. The origin of the receptors is a human donor who received a COVID-19 vaccine.

This chain links TRBV2 with TRBJ1-5; D remains ambiguous. Germline V gene lookup returns CDR1 SNHLY and CDR2 FYNNEI. CDR3 size: 13 residues. V lost 1 base to trimming and J lost 5 bases, with 6 bases between them. This chain's CDR3 is CASSEGRDQPQHF. CDR3 nucleotides: TGTGCCAGCAGTGAAGGTCGCGATCAGCCCCAGCATTTT.

The table lists this clone with a count of one. The CDR3 region is CASSLRATETQYF. The CDR3 DNA is TGTGCCAGCAGCCTCCGGGCCACAGAGACCCAGTACTTC. The rearrangement links TRBV12-3 or TRBV12-4 to TRBJ2-5; the D is unclear. The CDR3 totals 13 residues. V dropped 6 bases and J dropped 4 bases, with 12 bases sitting between them.

The chain combines TRBV5-4 with TRBJ1-2; 11 bases agree with TRBD1. V was pared by 3 bases and J by 8 bases, with 6 bases of the junction left unmatched. The CDR3 runs 14 residues. Germline loops: CDR1 SGHNT, CDR2 YYREEE (reference sequence). CDR3 sequence (DNA): TGTGCCAGCAGCTCCTGGACAGGGGGCATAGGCTACACCTTC. Translated: CASSSWTGGIGYTF.

The chain has TRBV21-1 and TRBJ2-2; the table calls TRBD1, which could not be checked here. TRBV21-1 is shown as a pseudogene. CDR3 size: 15 residues. CDR3 loop: CASSKDTSNTGELFF. As DNA, the CDR3 is TGTGCCAGCAGCAAAGACACCTCGAACACCGGGGAGCTGTTTTTT.

The chain uses TRBV5-1 and TRBJ1-4; TRBD1 matches at 9 bases. In germline, CDR1 is SGHRS, CDR2 YFSETQ. The CDR3 has 15 amino acids. With 0 bases clipped from V and 8 bases from J, the junction kept 5 bases outside the gene matches. DNA for the CDR3: TGCGCCAGCAGCTTGGCCTCCGGGACAGGGGAAAAACTGTTTTTT. This encodes CASSLASGTGEKLFF.

This chain joins TRBV24-1 and TRBJ2-1, with TRBD1 as a possible D gene (5 bases). The CDR3 covers 15 residues. Trimming cost V 5 bases and J 5 bases, with 15 bases left between them. Germline loops: CDR1 KGHDR, CDR2 SFDVKD. The CDR3 coding sequence is TGTGCCACCAGTGTCACCAGGGCCGTCCACAATGAGCAGTTCTTC. Its translation is CATSVTRAVHNEQFF.

The chain carries TRBV2 and TRBJ1-2; 7 nucleotides align to TRBD1. The CDR3 loop spans 15 amino acids. Per germline, CDR1 SNHLY and CDR2 FYNNEI. After removal of 4 bases from V and 5 bases from J, the junction contained 10 bases not matched to a gene. The DNA of the CDR3 is TGTGCCAGCAGTGTGGGACAGCGTTCTTTGTATGGCTACACCTTC. It encodes CASSVGQRSLYGYTF.

This clone was seen a few times. The chain is built from TRBV7-9 and TRBJ2-5; D possibly corresponds to TRBD1 (8 bases). This CDR3 comprises 15 residues. The V and J ends lost 5 bases and 5 bases respectively, with 18 bases between them. Germline lookup yields CDR1 SEHNR and CDR2 FQNEAQ (reference sequence). The CDR3 region has the DNA TGTGCCAGCAGCGATACAGGGGGGGCAGAGGAGACCCAGTACTTC. This encodes CASSDTGGAEETQYF.

This chain joins TRBV5-1 and TRBJ2-5; 10 nucleotides align to TRBD2. CDR3 length equals 17 residues. Trimming took 4 bases from V and 5 from J; bases not matched to a gene: 14. From germline, CDR1 is SGHRS and CDR2 YFSETQ. CDR3 DNA: TGCGCCAGCAGCCGCGCCGGGAGCGGGGGGGTTTTGGAGACCCAGTACTTC. Translating gives CASSRAGSGGVLETQYF.

This rearrangement joins TRBV10-3 to TRBJ1-2; the match to TRBD1 covers 9 bases. The CDR3 is 13 amino acids. The germline CDR1 and CDR2 sequences are ENHRY and SYGVKD. Trimming cost V 2 bases and J 7 bases; bases outside gene matches: 2. CDR3 sequence reads: CAISERDRAGYTF. The CDR3 region has the DNA TGTGCCATCAGTGAGCGGGACAGGGCTGGCTACACCTTC.

This clone has just a few counts. The chain joins TRBV5-6 to TRBJ1-5; D uncertain. This CDR3 comprises 14 residues. CDR1 is SGHDT and CDR2 is YYEEEE in the germline V gene. Trimming took off 0 bases at V and 9 bases at J, with 13 bases between the two ends. The CDR3 coding sequence is TGTGCCAGCAGCTTGGGGCTGAGTGATGGGCCCCAGCATTTT. Translated, it gives CASSLGLSDGPQHF.

This clone has a single count. This rearrangement joins TRBV29-1 to TRBJ2-4; 9 nucleotides agree with TRBD1. The CDR3 is made up of 11 amino acids. The ends lost 7 bases at V and 10 bases at J; junction bases unmatched: 5. Germline assignment: CDR1 SQVTM and CDR2 ANQGSEA. The CDR3 DNA is TGCAGCGCGGACAGGGGAGGGATTCAGTACTTC. Translation: CSADRGGIQYF.

This chain uses TRBV2 with TRBJ2-5; 12 nucleotides align to TRBD2. The CDR3 runs 14 residues. The junction had 2 bases not matched to a gene; V was cut back by 7 bases and J by 2 bases. Germline V lookup: CDR1 SNHLY, CDR2 FYNNEI. The CDR3 DNA is TGTGCCAGCAAAGGACTAGCGGGGCAAGAGACCCAGTACTTC. Protein: CASKGLAGQETQYF.

The sample holds a few counts of this clone. The V call is TRBV6-5, the J call TRBJ1-6, with 8 positions matching TRBD1. This CDR3 has 14 residues. Germline V lookup: CDR1 MNHEY, CDR2 SVGAGI. V gave up 7 bases and J gave up 8 bases; unmatched junction bases: 7. CDR3 nucleotide sequence: TGTGCCAGCACCCGGACAGGGTGGGATTCACCCCTCCACTTT. This sequence encodes CASTRTGWDSPLHF.

The V gene is TRBV5-8, the J gene TRBJ2-2; D may be TRBD2 (5 bases). The V end was cut by 4 bases, the J end by 4 bases, with 11 bases between. Germline assignment: CDR1 SGHTS and CDR2 YDEGEE. The CDR3 length is 14 residues. CDR3 in amino acids: CASSIGEGTGELFF. The CDR3 region has the DNA TGTGCCAGCAGCATCGGAGAGGGCACCGGGGAGCTGTTTTTT.

This rearrangement joins TRBV6-2 or TRBV6-3 to TRBJ2-1, with D perhaps matching TRBD2 (6 bases). This CDR3 has 15 amino acids. Germline V gene sequence: CDR1 MNHEY, CDR2 SVGEGT. Trimming cost V 2 bases and J 0 bases, with 8 bases left between them. The DNA for the CDR3 is TGTGCCAGCAGTTACGGAGGGAGCTCCTACAATGAGCAGTTCTTC. Translating it yields CASSYGGSSYNEQFF.

This chain's CDR3 is CASSSNEKLFF. Here the CDR3 DNA reads TGTGCCAGCAGCTCCAATGAAAAACTGTTTTTT. The chain links TRBV11-1 to TRBJ1-4; no firm D call. Trimming pared 4 bases from V and 5 bases from J, leaving 2 bases between. Germline CDR1 SGHAT, CDR2 FQDESV (reference sequence). The CDR3 has 11 amino acids.

The V and J genes are TRBV6-5 and TRBJ2-1; D gene ambiguous. This CDR3 is built from 13 residues. Trimming took off 0 bases at V and 6 bases at J, with 6 bases between the two ends. The germline CDR1 and CDR2 sequences are MNHEY and SVGAGI. CDR3 nucleotides: TGTGCCAGCAGTTACTCGGGCTTCAATGAGCAGTTCTTC. It translates to CASSYSGFNEQFF.

In the case of this clone: This sample also contains other DNA sequences that code for the same CDR3. The V and J genes are TRBV2 and TRBJ2-2, with D unclear. This CDR3 comprises 16 residues. The V end was cut by 3 bases, the J end by 0 bases, with 11 bases between. CDR1 is SNHLY, CDR2 FYNNEI, per germline. CDR3 nucleotides: TGTGCCAGCAGTGACCCGGCAGGCCCGAACACCGGGGAGCTGTTTTTT. It is translated as CASSDPAGPNTGELFF.

This sequence joins TRBV4-1 and TRBJ2-1; 7 bases are shared with TRBD2. Losses at the gene ends were 2 bases for V and 6 bases for J; bases not matched to a gene: 7. CDR1 is MGHRA and CDR2 is YSYEKL in the germline V gene. The CDR3 runs 15 residues. The CDR3 bases are TGCGCCAGCAGCCAAAGGGCTAGCGGAACCAATGAGCAGTTCTTC. Translating gives CASSQRASGTNEQFF.